These T cell receptor beta chains were read from a single sample in a study of identical twins. TCRdb recomputed calls from the 5' RACE reads with MiXCR, one row per CDR3 protein. The sample includes fewer than 550,000 distinct CDR3 sequences, approximately 14% of them seen just once. This sample was shared with a second study, whose subject was yellow fever vaccine responses in identical twins.

The sequencing sample was made of CD4+ T cells sorted from blood. These receptor sequences come from a woman between 18 and 29 years old in good health. CDR3s include the opening cysteine and the closing phenylalanine or tryptophan. D genes are given only for firm matches. Clone sizes are given selectively: once, few, many, or a class where the clone is expanded.

d_gene: .; j_gene: TRBJ2-3; v_gene: TRBV5-1; abundance: few; CDR3nt: TGCGCCAGCAGCTACTACTCCCCTCCTAGCACAGATACGCAGTATTTT; CDR3aa: CASSYYSPPSTDTQYF
d_gene: TRBD2; j_gene: TRBJ2-1; v_gene: TRBV12-3/TRBV12-4; abundance: few; CDR3nt: TGTGCCAGCAGGTCGCTAGCGGGGGCCCTAGGTGAGCAGTTCTTC; CDR3aa: CASRSLAGALGEQFF
d_gene: TRBD2; j_gene: TRBJ2-3; v_gene: TRBV28; abundance: .; CDR3nt: TGTGCCAGCACCCGGAGAATCGCTAGCGGGAAAGATACGCAGTATTTT; CDR3aa: CASTRRIASGKDTQYF
d_gene: TRBD1; j_gene: TRBJ2-2; v_gene: TRBV9; abundance: many; CDR3nt: TGTGCCAGCAGAGGGGACAGGCAATGGCCGAACACCGGGGAGCTGTTTTTT; CDR3aa: CASRGDRQWPNTGELFF
d_gene: TRBD1; j_gene: TRBJ1-2; v_gene: TRBV12-3/TRBV12-4; abundance: few; CDR3nt: TGTGCCAGCAGTCTAGGGACAGGGAGGGGTACTAACTATGGCTACACCTTC; CDR3aa: CASSLGTGRGTNYGYTF
d_gene: .; j_gene: TRBJ2-7; v_gene: TRBV29-1; abundance: .; CDR3nt: TGCAGCGTGGGCCCTCAGGGAGACGAGCAGTACTTC; CDR3aa: CSVGPQGDEQYF
d_gene: TRBD1; j_gene: TRBJ2-2; v_gene: TRBV12-3/TRBV12-4; abundance: many; CDR3nt: TGTGCCAGCAGTTCTATTCGACAGGGGTACACCGGGGAGCTGTTTTTT; CDR3aa: CASSSIRQGYTGELFF
d_gene: .; j_gene: TRBJ2-5; v_gene: TRBV7-9; abundance: few; CDR3nt: TGTGCCAGCAGCTTAGATAGCGTCGGGGAGACCCAGTACTTC; CDR3aa: CASSLDSVGETQYF
d_gene: TRBD1; j_gene: TRBJ1-6; v_gene: TRBV12-3/TRBV12-4; abundance: .; CDR3nt: TGTGCCAGCAAGGGACAGGGCCTTAATTCACCCCTCCACTTT; CDR3aa: CASKGQGLNSPLHF
d_gene: .; j_gene: TRBJ2-7; v_gene: TRBV5-1; abundance: many; CDR3nt: TGCGCCAGCAGCTTGCCGGGCTACGAGCAGTACTTC; CDR3aa: CASSLPGYEQYF
d_gene: .; j_gene: TRBJ2-3; v_gene: TRBV5-1; abundance: few; CDR3nt: TGCGCCAGCAGCTGGGGGGTTACCACAGATACGCAGTATTTT; CDR3aa: CASSWGVTTDTQYF
d_gene: .; j_gene: TRBJ1-1; v_gene: TRBV5-1; abundance: .; CDR3nt: TGCGCCAGCAGCATGGATGGTGGGGGCACTGAAGCTTTCTTT; CDR3aa: CASSMDGGGTEAFF